This T cell receptor (beta chain) was identified during a study of T cell repertoires in cytomegalovirus infection. Study background: Epitope selection comprised recently identified HLA-C-restricted CMV epitopes and well-studied HLA-B-restricted CMV epitopes.

Overall study results and limits: HLA-C-restricted TCR beta clonotypes specific for CMV led the ex vivo response.

TCRdb re-derived calls from the reads in MiXCR, one entry per CDR3 protein. The data show roughly 920,000 distinct CDR3 sequences, around 30% seen once. The V gene lost 0 bases and the J gene lost 1 base, with 7 bases spanning the gap. This CDR3 is 14 amino acids long. Germline V lookup: CDR1 SGHRS, CDR2 YFSETQ. A remark on this clonotype: Its antigen is unidentified.

Source: cultured CD8+ T cells from PBMCs, taken from culture after CMV antigen stimulation. The chain couples TRBV5-1 to TRBJ1-1, with D unclear. The TCR originated in a human donor in good health (CMV status not recorded). Some clones in this sample may be carry-over from other donors' samples. In DNA, the CDR3 is TGCGCCAGCAGCTTGGAGGCAGGGAACACTGAAGCTTTCTTT. As protein: CASSLEAGNTEAFF.